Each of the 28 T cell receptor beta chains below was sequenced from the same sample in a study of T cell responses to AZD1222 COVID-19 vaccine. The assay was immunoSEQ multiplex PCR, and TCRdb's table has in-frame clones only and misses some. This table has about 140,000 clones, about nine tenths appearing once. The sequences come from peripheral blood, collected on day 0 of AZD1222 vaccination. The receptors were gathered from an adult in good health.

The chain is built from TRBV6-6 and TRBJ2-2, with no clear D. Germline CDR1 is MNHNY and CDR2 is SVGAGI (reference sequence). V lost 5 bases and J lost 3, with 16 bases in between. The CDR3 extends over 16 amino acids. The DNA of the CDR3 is TGTGCCAGCAGTCACCTTCCTGACCGATACACCGGGGAGCTGTTTTTT. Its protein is CASSHLPDRYTGELFF.

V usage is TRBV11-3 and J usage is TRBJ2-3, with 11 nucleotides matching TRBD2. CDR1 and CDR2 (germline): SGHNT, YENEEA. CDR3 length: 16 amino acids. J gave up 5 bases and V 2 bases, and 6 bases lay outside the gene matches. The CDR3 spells CASSLTSGSNGDTQYF. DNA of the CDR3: TGTGCCAGCAGCTTAACTAGCGGGAGCAATGGAGATACGCAGTATTTT.

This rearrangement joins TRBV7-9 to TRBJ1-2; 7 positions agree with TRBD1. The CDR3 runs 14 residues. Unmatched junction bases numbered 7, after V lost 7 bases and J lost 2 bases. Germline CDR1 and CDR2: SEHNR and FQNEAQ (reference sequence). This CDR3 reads CASTRQGGNYGYTF. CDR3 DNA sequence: TGTGCCAGCACCCGACAGGGAGGAAACTATGGCTACACCTTC.

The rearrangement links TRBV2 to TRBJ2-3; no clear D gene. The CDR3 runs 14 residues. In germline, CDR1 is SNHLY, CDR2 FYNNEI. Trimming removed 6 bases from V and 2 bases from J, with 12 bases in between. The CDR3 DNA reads TGTGCCAGCAGCGAAAAGACCCCCACAGATACGCAGTATTTT. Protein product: CASSEKTPTDTQYF.

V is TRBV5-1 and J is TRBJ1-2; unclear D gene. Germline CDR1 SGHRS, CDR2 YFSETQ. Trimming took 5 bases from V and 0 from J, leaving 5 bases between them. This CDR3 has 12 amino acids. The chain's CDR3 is CASSLTNYGYTF. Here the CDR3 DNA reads TGCGCCAGCAGTCTAACTAACTATGGCTACACCTTC. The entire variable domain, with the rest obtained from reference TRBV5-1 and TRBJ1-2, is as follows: KAGVTQTPRYLIKTRGQQVTLSCSPISGHRSVSWYQQTPGQGLQFLFEYFSETQRNKGNFPGRFSGRQFSNSRSEMNVSTLELGDSALYLCASSLTNYGYTFGSGTRLTVV.

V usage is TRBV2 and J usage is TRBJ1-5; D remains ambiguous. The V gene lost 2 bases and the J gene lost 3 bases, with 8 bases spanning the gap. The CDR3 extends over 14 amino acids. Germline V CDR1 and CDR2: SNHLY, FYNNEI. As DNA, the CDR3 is TGTGCCAGCAGTGAAAACGCGCTCAATCAGCCCCAGCATTTT. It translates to CASSENALNQPQHF. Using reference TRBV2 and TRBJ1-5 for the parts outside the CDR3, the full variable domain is EPEVTQTPSHQVTQMGQEVILRCVPISNHLYFYWYRQILGQKVEFLVSFYNNEISEKSEIFDDQFSVERPDGSNFTLKIRSTKLEDSAMYFCASSENALNQPQHFGDGTRLSIL.

CDR3 nucleotides: TGTGCCAGTATCCGCCGAGGAGACAGTACTAACTATGGCTACACCTTC. The encoded protein is CASIRRGDSTNYGYTF. V and J are TRBV19 and TRBJ1-2, with D possibly matching TRBD1 (5 bases). Germline assignment: CDR1 LNHDA and CDR2 SQIVND (reference sequence). The V end was cut by 7 bases, the J end by 0 bases, with 18 bases between. This CDR3 contains 16 residues.

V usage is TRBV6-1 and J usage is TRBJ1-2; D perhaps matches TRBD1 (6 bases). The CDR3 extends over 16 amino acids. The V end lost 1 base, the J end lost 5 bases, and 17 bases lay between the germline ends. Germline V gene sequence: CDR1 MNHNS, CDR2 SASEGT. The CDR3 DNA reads TGTGCCAGCAGTGAAGGGGGACGCCTGGGGGCTTATGGCTACACCTTC. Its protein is CASSEGGRLGAYGYTF.

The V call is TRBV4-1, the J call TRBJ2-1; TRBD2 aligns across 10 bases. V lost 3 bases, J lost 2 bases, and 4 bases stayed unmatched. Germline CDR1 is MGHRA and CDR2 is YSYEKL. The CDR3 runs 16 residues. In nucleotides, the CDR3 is TGCGCCAGCAGCCAGAGGACTAGCGGTACCTACAATGAGCAGTTCTTC. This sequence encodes CASSQRTSGTYNEQFF.

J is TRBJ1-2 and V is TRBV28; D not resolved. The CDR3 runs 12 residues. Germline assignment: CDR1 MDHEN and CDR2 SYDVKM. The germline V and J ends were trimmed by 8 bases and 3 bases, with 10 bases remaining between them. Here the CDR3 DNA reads TGTGCCAGCCGGATTTACGACTATGGCTACACCTTC. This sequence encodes CASRIYDYGYTF.

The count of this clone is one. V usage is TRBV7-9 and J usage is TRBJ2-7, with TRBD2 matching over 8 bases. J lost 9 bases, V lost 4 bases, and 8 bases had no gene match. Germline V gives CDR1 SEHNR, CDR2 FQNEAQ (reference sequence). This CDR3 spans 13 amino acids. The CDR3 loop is CASSWEDAGGQYF. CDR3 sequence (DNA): TGTGCCAGCAGCTGGGAGGATGCGGGAGGGCAGTACTTC.

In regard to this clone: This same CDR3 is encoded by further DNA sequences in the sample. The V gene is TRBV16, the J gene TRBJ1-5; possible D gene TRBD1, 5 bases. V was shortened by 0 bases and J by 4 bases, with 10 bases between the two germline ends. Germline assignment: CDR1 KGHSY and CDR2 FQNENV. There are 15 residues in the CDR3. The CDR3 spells CASSQSGQGNQPQHF. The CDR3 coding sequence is TGTGCCAGCAGCCAATCAGGGCAGGGAAATCAGCCCCAGCATTTT.

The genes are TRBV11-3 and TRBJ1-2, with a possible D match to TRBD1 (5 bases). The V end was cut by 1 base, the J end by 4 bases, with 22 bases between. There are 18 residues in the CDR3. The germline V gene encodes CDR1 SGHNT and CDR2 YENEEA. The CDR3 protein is CASSLGGTRVPPFYGYTF. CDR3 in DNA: TGTGCCAGCAGCTTAGGTGGGACCAGGGTCCCGCCGTTCTATGGCTACACCTTC.

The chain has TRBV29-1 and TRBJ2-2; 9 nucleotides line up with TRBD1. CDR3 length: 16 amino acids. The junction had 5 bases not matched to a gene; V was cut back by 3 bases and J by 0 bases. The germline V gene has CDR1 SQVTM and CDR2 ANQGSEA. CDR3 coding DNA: TGCAGCGTTGAGGGGACAGGGAGCCCGAACACCGGGGAGCTGTTTTTT. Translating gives CSVEGTGSPNTGELFF.

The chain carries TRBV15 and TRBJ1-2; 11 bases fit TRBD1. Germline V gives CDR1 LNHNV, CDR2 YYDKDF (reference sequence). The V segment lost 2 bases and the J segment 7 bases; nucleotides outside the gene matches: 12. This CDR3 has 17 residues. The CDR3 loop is CATSRRTGGWGAGGYTF. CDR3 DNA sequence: TGTGCCACCAGCAGAAGGACAGGGGGCTGGGGGGCGGGTGGCTACACCTTC.

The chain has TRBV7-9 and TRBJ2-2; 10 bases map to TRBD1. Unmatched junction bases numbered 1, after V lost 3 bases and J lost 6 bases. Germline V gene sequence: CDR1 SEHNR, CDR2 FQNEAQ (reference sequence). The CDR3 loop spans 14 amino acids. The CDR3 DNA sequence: TGTGCCAGCAGCTTCGACAGGGGGCCCGGGGAGCTGTTTTTT. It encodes CASSFDRGPGELFF.

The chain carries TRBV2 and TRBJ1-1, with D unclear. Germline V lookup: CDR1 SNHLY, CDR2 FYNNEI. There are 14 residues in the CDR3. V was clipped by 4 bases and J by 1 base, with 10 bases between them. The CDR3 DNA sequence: TGTGCCAGCAGTGGGTTCAGAACGAACACTGAAGCTTTCTTT. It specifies CASSGFRTNTEAFF.

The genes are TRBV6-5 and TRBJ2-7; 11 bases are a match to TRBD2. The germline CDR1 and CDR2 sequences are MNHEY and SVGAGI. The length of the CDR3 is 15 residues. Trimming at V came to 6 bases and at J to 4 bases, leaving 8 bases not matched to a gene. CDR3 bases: TGTGCCAGCAGAGGAGGAGGGACTAGCGGTTACGAGCAGTACTTC. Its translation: CASRGGGTSGYEQYF.

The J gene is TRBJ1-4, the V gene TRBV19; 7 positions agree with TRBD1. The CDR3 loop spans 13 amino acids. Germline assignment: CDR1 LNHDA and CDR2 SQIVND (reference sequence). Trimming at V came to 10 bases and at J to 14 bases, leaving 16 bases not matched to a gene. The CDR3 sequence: CATRGQLMKGLFF. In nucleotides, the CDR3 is TGTGCCACCCGGGGACAGTTAATGAAAGGGCTGTTTTTT.

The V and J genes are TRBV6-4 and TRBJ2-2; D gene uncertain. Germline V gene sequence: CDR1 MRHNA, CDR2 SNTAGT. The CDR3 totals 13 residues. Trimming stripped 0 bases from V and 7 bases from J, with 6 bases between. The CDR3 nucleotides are TGTGCCAGCAGTGACTCGAGAGGCGGGGAGCTGTTTTTT. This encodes CASSDSRGGELFF.

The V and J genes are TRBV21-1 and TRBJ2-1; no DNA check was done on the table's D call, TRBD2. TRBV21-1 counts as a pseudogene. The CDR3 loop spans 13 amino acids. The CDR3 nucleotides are TGTGCCAGCAGCAAAGGACTAATAAGTCGGCAGTTCTTC. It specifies CASSKGLISRQFF.

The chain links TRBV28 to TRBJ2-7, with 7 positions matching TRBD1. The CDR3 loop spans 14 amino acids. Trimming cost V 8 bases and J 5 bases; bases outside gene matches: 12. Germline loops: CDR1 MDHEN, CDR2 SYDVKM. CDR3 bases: TGTGCCAGCCGAAAGGGACAGCAGACGGACGAGCAGTACTTC. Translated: CASRKGQQTDEQYF.

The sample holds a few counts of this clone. Here the CDR3 reads CASSLQGSNPYEQYF. CDR3 bases: TGTGCCAGCAGCTTACAGGGTTCCAACCCCTACGAGCAGTACTTC. This chain joins TRBV7-9 and TRBJ2-7; possible D gene TRBD1, 5 bases. Trimming removed 2 bases at V and 2 bases at J, with 13 bases between. Germline V gene data show CDR1 as SEHNR and CDR2 as FQNEAQ (reference sequence). There are 15 residues in the CDR3.

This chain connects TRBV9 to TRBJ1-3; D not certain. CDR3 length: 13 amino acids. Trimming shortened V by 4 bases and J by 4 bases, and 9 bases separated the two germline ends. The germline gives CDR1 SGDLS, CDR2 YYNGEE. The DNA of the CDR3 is TGTGCCAGCAGCCCCAGATCCGGAAACACCATATATTTT. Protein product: CASSPRSGNTIYF.

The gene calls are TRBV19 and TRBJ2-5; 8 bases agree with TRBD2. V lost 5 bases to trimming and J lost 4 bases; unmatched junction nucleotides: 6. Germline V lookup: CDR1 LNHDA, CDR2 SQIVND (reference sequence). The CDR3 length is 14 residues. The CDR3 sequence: CASSQTSVGETQYF. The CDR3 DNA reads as TGTGCCAGTAGTCAGACTAGCGTAGGAGAGACCCAGTACTTC.

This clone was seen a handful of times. The CDR3 reads CASSWVDTQYF. CDR3 coding DNA: TGTGCCAGCAGTTGGGTGGATACGCAGTATTTT. The J gene is TRBJ2-3, the V gene TRBV12-3 or TRBV12-4, with D unclear. V was clipped by 4 bases and J by 6 bases, with 5 bases between them. The CDR3 is 11 residues long.

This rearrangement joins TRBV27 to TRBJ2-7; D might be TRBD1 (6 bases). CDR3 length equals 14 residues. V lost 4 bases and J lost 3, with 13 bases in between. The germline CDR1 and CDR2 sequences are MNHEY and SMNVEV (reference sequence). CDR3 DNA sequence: TGTGCCAGCAGTTCGCTTGGACAGCACTACGAGCAGTACTTC. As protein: CASSSLGQHYEQYF.

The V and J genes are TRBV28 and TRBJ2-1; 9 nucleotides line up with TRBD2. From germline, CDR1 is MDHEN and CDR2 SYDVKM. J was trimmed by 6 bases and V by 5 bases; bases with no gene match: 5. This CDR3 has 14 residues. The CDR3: CASSPRGGPNEQFF. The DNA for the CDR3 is TGTGCCAGCAGTCCGCGGGGGGGCCCCAATGAGCAGTTCTTC.